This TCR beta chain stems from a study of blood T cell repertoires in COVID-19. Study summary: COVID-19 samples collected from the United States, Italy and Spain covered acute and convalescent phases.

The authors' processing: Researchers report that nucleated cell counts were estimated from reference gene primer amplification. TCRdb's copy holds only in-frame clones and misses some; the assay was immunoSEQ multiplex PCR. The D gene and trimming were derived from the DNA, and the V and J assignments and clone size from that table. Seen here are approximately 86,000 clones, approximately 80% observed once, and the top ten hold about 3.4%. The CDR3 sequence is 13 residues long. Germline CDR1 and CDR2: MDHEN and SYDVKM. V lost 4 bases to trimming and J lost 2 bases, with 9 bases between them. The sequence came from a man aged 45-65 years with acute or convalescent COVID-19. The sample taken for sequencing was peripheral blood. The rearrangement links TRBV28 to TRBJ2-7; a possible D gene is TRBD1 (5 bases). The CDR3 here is CASSSTDPYEQYF. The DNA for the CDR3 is TGTGCCAGCAGTTCGACAGATCCCTACGAGCAGTACTTC.